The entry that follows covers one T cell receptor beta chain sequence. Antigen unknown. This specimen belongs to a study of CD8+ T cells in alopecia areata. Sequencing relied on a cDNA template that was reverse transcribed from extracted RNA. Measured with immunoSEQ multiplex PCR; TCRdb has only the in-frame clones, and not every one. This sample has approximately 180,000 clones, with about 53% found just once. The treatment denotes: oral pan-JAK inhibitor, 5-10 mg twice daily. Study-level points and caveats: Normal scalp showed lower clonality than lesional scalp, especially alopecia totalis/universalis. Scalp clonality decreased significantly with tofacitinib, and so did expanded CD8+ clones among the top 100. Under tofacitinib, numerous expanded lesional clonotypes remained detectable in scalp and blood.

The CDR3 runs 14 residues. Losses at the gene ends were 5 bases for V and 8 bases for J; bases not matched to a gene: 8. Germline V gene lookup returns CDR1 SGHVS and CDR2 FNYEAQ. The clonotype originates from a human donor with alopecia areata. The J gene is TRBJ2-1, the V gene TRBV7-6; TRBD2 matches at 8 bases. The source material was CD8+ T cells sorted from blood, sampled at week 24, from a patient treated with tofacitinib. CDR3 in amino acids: CASSPVAGGDEQFF. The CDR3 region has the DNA TGTGCCAGCAGCCCCGTGGCGGGGGGTGATGAGCAGTTCTTC.